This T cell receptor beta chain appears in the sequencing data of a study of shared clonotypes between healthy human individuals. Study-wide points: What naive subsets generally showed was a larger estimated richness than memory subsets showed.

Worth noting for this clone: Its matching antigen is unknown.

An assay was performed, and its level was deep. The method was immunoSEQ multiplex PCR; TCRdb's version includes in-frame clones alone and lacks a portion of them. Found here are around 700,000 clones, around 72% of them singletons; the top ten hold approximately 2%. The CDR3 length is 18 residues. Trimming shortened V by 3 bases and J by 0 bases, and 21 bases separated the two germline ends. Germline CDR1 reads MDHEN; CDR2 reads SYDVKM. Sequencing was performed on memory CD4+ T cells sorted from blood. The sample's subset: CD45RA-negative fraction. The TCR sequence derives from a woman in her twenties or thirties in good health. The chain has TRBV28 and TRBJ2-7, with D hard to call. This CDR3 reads CASSFPLVIGKSSYEQYF. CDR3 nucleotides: TGTGCCAGCAGTTTTCCTCTTGTTATAGGGAAAAGCTCCTACGAGCAGTACTTC.